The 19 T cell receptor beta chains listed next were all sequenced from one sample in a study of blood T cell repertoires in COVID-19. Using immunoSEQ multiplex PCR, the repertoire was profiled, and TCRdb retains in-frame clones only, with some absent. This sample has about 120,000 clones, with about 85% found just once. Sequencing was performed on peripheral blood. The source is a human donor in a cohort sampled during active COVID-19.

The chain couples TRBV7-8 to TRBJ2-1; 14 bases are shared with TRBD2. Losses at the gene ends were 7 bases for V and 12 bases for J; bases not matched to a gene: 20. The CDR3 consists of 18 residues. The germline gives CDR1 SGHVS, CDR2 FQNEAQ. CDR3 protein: CASTLLGAPGLAGVGQFF. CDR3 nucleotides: TGTGCCAGCACCCTCCTGGGGGCACCGGGACTAGCGGGAGTGGGGCAGTTCTTC.

In nucleotides, the CDR3 is TGCAGCGGCGGACAGATGAACACTGAAGCTTTCTTT. This translates into CSGGQMNTEAFF. The V gene is TRBV29-1, the J gene TRBJ1-1; D possibly corresponds to TRBD1 (6 bases). The CDR3 consists of 12 residues. The germline V gene encodes CDR1 SQVTM and CDR2 ANQGSEA. Trimming removed 7 bases from V and 0 bases from J, with 9 bases in between.

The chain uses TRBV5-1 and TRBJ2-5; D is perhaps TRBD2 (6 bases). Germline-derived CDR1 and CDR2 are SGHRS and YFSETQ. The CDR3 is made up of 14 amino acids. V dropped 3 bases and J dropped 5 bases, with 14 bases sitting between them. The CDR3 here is CASSSGTRGETQYF. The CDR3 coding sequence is TGCGCCAGCAGCTCCGGGACTCGCGGGGAGACCCAGTACTTC. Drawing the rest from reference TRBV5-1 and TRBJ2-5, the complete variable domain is KAGVTQTPRYLIKTRGQQVTLSCSPISGHRSVSWYQQTPGQGLQFLFEYFSETQRNKGNFPGRFSGRQFSNSRSEMNVSTLELGDSALYLCASSSGTRGETQYFGPGTRLLVL.

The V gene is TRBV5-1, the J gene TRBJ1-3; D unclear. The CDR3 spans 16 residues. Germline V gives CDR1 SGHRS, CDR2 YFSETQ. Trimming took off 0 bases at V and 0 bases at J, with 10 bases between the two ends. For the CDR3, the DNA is TGCGCCAGCAGCTTGGGGGCCCTCAACTCTGGAAACACCATATATTTT. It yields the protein CASSLGALNSGNTIYF. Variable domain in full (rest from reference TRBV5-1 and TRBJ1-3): KAGVTQTPRYLIKTRGQQVTLSCSPISGHRSVSWYQQTPGQGLQFLFEYFSETQRNKGNFPGRFSGRQFSNSRSEMNVSTLELGDSALYLCASSLGALNSGNTIYFGEGSWLTVV.

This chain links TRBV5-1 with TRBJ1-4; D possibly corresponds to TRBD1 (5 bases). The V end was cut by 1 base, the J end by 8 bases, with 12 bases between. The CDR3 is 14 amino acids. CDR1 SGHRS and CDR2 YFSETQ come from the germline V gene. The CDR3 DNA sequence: TGCGCCAGCAGCTTGCAGGGAGGCGGGGAAAAACTGTTTTTT. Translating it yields CASSLQGGGEKLFF.

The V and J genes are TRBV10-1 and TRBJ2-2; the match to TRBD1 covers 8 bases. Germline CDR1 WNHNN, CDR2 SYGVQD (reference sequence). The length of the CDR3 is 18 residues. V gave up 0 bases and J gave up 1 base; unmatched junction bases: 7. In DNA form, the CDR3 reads TGCGCCAGCAGTGAGTCGCGCAGGGGGCGCAGGAACACCGGGGAGCTGTTTTTT. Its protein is CASSESRRGRRNTGELFF.

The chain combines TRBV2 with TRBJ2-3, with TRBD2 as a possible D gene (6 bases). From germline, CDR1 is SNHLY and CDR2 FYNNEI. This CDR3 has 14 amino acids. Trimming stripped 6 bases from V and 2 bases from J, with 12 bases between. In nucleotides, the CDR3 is TGTGCCAGCAGGAGGACTACCATCACAGATACGCAGTATTTT. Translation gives CASRRTTITDTQYF.

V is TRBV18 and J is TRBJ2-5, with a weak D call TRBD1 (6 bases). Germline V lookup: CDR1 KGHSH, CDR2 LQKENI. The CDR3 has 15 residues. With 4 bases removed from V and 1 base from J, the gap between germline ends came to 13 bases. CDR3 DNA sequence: TGTGCCAGCTCACTACAGGGAAGGGGCCAAGAGACCCAGTACTTC. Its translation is CASSLQGRGQETQYF.

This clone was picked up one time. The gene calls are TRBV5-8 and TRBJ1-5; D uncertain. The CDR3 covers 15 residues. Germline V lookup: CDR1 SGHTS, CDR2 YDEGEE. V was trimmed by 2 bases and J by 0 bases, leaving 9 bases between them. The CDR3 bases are TGTGCCAGCAGCTTACGCGAGTATAGCAATCAGCCCCAGCATTTT. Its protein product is CASSLREYSNQPQHF.

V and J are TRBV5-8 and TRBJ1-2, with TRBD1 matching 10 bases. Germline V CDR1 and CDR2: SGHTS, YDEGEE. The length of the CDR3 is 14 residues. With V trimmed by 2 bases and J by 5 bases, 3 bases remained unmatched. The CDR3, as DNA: TGTGCCAGCAGCTTAGGACAGGGGGTTTATGGCTACACCTTC. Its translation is CASSLGQGVYGYTF.

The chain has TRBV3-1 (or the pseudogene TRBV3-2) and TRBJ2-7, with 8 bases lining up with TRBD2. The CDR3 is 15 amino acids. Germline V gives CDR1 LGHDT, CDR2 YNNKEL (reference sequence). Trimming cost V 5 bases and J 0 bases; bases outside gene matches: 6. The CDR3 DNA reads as TGTGCCAGCAGCGTTGGGACTAGAGTCTCCTACGAGCAGTACTTC. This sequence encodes CASSVGTRVSYEQYF.

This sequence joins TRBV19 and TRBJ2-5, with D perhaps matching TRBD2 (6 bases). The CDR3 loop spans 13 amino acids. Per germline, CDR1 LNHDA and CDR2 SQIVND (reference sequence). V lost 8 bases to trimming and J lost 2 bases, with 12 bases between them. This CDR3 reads CASRSSAQETQYF. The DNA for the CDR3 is TGTGCCAGTCGCTCTAGCGCACAAGAGACCCAGTACTTC.

The CDR3 loop is CASSVSRTKNEKLFF. The CDR3 coding sequence is TGTGCCAGCAGCGTAAGCCGGACAAAGAATGAAAAACTGTTTTTT. This chain connects TRBV7-2 to TRBJ1-4, with TRBD1 as a possible D gene (5 bases). This CDR3 region has 15 residues. Between the trimmed V and J ends, which lost 5 bases and 5 bases, there was a span of 15 bases. Germline lookup yields CDR1 SGHTA and CDR2 FQGNSA.

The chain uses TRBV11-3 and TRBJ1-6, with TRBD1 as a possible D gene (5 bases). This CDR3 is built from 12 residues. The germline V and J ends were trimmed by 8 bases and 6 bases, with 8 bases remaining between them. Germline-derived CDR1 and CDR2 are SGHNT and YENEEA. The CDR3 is CASGRANSPLHF. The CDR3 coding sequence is TGTGCCAGCGGCAGGGCTAATTCACCCCTCCACTTT.

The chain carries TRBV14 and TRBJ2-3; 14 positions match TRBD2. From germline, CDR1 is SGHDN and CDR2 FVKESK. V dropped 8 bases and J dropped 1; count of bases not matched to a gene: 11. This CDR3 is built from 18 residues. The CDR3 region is CASRLSGLAGGRTDTQYF. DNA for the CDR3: TGTGCCAGCCGACTTTCCGGACTAGCGGGGGGACGCACAGATACGCAGTATTTT.

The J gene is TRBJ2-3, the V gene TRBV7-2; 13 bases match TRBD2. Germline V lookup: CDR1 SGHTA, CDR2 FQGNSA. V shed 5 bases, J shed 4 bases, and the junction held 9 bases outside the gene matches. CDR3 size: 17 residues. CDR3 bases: TGTGCCAGCAGCCCCTGGACTAGCGGGAGCCGGGCAGATACGCAGTATTTT. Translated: CASSPWTSGSRADTQYF.

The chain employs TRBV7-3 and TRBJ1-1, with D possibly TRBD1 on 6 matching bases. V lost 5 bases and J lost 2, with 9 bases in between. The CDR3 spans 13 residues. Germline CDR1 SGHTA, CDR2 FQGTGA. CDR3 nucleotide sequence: TGTGCCAGCAGCACGGACAGTAACACTGAAGCTTTCTTT. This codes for CASSTDSNTEAFF.

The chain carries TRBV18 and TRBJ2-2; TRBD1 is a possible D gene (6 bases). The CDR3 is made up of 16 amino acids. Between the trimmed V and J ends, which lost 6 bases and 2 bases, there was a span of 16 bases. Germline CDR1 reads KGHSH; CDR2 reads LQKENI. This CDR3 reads CASSQGQGVNTGELFF. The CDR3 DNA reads TGTGCCAGCTCGCAGGGGCAAGGAGTTAACACCGGGGAGCTGTTTTTT.

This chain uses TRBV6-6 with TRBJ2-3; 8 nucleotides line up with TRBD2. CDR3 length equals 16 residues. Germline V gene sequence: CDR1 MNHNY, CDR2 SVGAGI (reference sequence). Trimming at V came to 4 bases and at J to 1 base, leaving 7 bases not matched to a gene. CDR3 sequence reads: CASSSPSGLRTDTQYF. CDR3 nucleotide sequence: TGTGCCAGCAGTTCGCCTAGCGGGCTGCGCACAGATACGCAGTATTTT.